This T cell receptor (beta chain) originates from a study of T cells in Graves' hyperthyroidism and ophthalmopathy. Researchers took RNA transcripts and amplified the TCR beta CDR3 regions from them. When the TCR CDR3 underwent first-round RT-PCR, the HTBI primer set was used. Each CDR3 protein is one row after TCRdb ran MiXCR on the multiplex PCR reads. The table lists about half a million distinct CDR3 sequences, roughly 21% of them singletons. Germline values: CDR1 DFQATT, CDR2 SNEGSKA (reference sequence). The length of the CDR3 is 14 residues. Unmatched junction bases numbered 4, after V lost 7 bases and J lost 2 bases. Diagnosis rested on symptoms, serum thyroxine and TRAb, thyroid ultrasound, and orbital computed tomography. PBMCs stemmed from over 7.5 ml fresh peripheral blood.

The TCR originated in a man between 35 and 55 years old with Graves' ophthalmopathy. Sequencing was done on a sample of blood. The chain recombines TRBV20-1 with TRBJ2-3, with TRBD2 matching 12 bases. CDR3 in DNA: TGCAGTGGGACTAGCGGGGATCACACAGATACGCAGTATTTT. This sequence encodes CSGTSGDHTDTQYF.